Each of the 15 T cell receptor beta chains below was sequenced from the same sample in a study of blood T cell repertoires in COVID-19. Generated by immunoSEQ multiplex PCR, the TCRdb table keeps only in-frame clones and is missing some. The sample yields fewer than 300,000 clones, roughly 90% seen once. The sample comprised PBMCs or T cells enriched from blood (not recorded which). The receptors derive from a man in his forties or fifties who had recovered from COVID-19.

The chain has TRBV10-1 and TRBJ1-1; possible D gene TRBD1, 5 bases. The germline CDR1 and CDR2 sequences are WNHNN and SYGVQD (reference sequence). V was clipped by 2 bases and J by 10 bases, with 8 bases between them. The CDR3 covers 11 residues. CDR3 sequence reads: CASSETGVAFF. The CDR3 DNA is TGCGCCAGCAGTGAGACGGGGGTAGCTTTCTTT.

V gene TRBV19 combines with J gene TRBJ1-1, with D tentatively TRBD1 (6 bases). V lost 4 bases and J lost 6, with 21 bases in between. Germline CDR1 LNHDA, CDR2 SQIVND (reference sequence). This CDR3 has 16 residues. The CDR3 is CASSKGIGAAGAEAFF. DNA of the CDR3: TGTGCCAGTAGTAAAGGTATTGGGGCGGCAGGGGCTGAAGCTTTCTTT.

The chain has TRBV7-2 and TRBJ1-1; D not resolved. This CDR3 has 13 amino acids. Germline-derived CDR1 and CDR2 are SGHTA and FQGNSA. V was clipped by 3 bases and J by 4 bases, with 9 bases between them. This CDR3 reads CASSFFSSTEAFF. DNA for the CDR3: TGTGCCAGCAGCTTTTTCTCTTCCACTGAAGCTTTCTTT. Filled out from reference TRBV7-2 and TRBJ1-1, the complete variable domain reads GAGVSQSPSNKVTEKGKDVELRCDPISGHTALYWYRQSLGQGLEFLIYFQGNSAPDKSGLPSDRFSAERTGGSVSTLTIQRTQQEDSAVYLCASSFFSSTEAFFGQGTRLTVV.

The CDR3 reads CASSPAGGPYEQYF. The CDR3 DNA follows: TGTGCCAGCTCCCCAGCCGGGGGACCCTACGAGCAGTACTTC. The chain employs TRBV18 and TRBJ2-7, with D possibly TRBD2 on 6 matching bases. The CDR3 has 14 amino acids. V shed 6 bases and J shed 2 bases, with 14 bases lying between them. Germline assignment: CDR1 KGHSH and CDR2 LQKENI.

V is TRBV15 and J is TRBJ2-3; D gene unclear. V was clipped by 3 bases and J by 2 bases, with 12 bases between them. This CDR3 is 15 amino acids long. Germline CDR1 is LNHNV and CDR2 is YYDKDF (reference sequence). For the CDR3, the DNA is TGTGCCACCAGCAGGCTAAAGACTTACACAGATACGCAGTATTTT. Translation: CATSRLKTYTDTQYF.

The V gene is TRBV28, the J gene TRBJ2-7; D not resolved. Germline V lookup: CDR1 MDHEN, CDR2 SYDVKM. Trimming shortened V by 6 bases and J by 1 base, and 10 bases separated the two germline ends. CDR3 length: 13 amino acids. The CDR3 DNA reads TGTGCCAGCAGACTACATTTTTCCTACGAGCAGTACTTC. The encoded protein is CASRLHFSYEQYF.

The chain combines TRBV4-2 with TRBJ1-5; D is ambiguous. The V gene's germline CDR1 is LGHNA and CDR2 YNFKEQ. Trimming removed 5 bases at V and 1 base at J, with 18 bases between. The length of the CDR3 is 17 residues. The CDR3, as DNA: TGTGCCAGCAGCAAAAGAGCAGGAGGATTAAGCAATCAGCCCCAGCATTTT. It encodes CASSKRAGGLSNQPQHF.

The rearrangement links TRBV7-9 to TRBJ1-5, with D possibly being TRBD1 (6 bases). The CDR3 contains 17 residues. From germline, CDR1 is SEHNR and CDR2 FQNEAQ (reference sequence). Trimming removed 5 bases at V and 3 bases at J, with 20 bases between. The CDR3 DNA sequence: TGTGCCAGCAGCCCCGCCCGGCCAGGGGCCGTCAATCAGCCCCAGCATTTT. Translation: CASSPARPGAVNQPQHF.

For the CDR3, the DNA is TGTGCCAGCAGTTTATCTCACACTGAAGCTTTCTTT. Residues: CASSLSHTEAFF. The genes are TRBV28 and TRBJ1-1; D gene ambiguous. The germline CDR1 and CDR2 sequences are MDHEN and SYDVKM. This CDR3 is built from 12 residues. Trimming cost V 1 base and J 3 bases, with 3 bases left between them.

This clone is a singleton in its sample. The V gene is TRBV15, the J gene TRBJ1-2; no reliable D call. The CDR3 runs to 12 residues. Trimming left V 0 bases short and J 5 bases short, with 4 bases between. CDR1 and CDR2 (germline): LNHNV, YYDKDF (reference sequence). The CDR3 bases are TGTGCCACCAGCAGAGACAAATATGGCTACACCTTC. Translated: CATSRDKYGYTF.

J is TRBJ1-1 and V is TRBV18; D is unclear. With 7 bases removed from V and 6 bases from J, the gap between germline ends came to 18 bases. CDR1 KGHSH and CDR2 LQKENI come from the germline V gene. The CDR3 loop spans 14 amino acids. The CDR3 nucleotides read TGTGCCAGCTTACCCGGCAGAGGGATCCCTGAAGCTTTCTTT. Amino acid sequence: CASLPGRGIPEAFF.

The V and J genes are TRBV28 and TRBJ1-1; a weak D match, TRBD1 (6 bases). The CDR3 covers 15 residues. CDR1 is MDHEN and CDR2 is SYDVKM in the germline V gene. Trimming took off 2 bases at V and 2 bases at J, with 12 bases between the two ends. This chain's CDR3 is CASSLRSQGNTEAFF. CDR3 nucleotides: TGTGCCAGCAGTTTAAGGTCACAGGGTAACACTGAAGCTTTCTTT.

The CDR3 DNA sequence: TGTGCCAGCAGCTTAGGACAGGGGGCTTACGAGCAGTACTTC. Protein: CASSLGQGAYEQYF. V is TRBV7-9 and J is TRBJ2-7; TRBD1 matches at 10 bases. The CDR3 length is 14 residues. Germline-derived CDR1 and CDR2 are SEHNR and FQNEAQ (reference sequence). V was pared by 1 base and J by 4 bases, with 1 base of the junction left unmatched.

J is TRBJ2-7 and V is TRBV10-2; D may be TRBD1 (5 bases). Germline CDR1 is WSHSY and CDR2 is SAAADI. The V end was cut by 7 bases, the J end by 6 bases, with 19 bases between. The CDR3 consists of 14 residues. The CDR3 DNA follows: TGCGCCAGCAAAAAATACCAGGGCAGGGCCGAGCAGTACTTC. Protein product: CASKKYQGRAEQYF.

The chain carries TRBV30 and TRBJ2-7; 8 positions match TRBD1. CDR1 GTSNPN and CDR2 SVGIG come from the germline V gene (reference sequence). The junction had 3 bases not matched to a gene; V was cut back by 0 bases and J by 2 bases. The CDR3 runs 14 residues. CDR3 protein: CAWSVRGQAYEQYF. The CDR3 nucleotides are TGTGCCTGGAGTGTAAGGGGACAGGCCTACGAGCAGTACTTC.